Shown below are 8 T cell receptor beta chains from a single sample sequenced in a study of post-analysis software for immune sequencing data. General study points: Patients showed TRBV5-6, TRBV5-1 and TRBV20-1 among four to six TRBV segments more frequent than in controls.

No antigen has been identified for these receptors. Libraries were made from TCR beta cDNA, and they carried unique molecular identifiers. TCRdb used MiXCR to reprocess the PCR reads, holding one entry per CDR3 protein. The sample has 350,000 to 500,000 distinct CDR3 sequences, 30% to 45% seen once; the top ten hold around 8%. Sequencing was performed on blood. These receptors were collected from a girl between 2 and 10 years old with multiple sclerosis.

This chain links TRBV4-1 with TRBJ2-7, with no clear D. CDR3 length: 16 residues. Deletions cut 1 base from V and 2 bases from J, with 15 bases between. CDR1 is MGHRA, CDR2 YSYEKL, per germline. CDR3 protein: CASSQAAHPSPYEQYF. The CDR3 DNA follows: TGCGCCAGCAGCCAAGCAGCCCACCCCTCCCCCTACGAGCAGTACTTC.

The gene calls are TRBV6-6 and TRBJ2-7; TRBD2 matches 7 bases. Trimming cost V 6 bases and J 6 bases; bases outside gene matches: 8. Germline CDR1 and CDR2: MNHNY and SVGAGI (reference sequence). This CDR3 spans 13 amino acids. CDR3 DNA: TGTGCCAGCAGATCGCGCGGGGAGGGCGAGCAGTACTTC. Translation gives CASRSRGEGEQYF.

The CDR3 nucleotides are TGTGCCAGCAGTTTTAATTTCGACTATGGCTACACCTTC. Residues: CASSFNFDYGYTF. The chain couples TRBV12-3 or TRBV12-4 to TRBJ1-2; no clear D. This CDR3 region has 13 residues. The germline V and J ends were trimmed by 3 bases and 3 bases, with 8 bases remaining between them.

The chain is built from TRBV6-2 or TRBV6-3 and TRBJ2-1; weak D call: TRBD2 (7 bases). Germline assignment: CDR1 MNHEY and CDR2 SVGEGT. The V and J ends lost 10 bases and 1 base respectively, with 14 bases between them. The CDR3 covers 14 residues. In nucleotides, the CDR3 is TGTGCCACCCGGGGGGCGCTGTCCTACAATGAGCAGTTCTTC. As protein: CATRGALSYNEQFF.

The CDR3 sequence: CASSGSNGAGANVLTF. The CDR3, as DNA: TGCGCCAGCAGTGGTTCGAACGGGGCCGGGGCCAACGTCCTGACTTTC. This chain links TRBV10-2 with TRBJ2-6; the D call may be TRBD1 or TRBD2 (5 bases each). This CDR3 has 16 residues. Germline V CDR1 and CDR2: WSHSY, SAAADI. Between the trimmed V and J ends, which lost 4 bases and 4 bases, there was a span of 14 bases.

The V gene is TRBV18, the J gene TRBJ2-7; D uncertain. Judging by the DNA end, TRBJ2-5 fits better; the J call may be wrong. This CDR3 is built from 14 residues. The germline CDR1 and CDR2 sequences are KGHSH and LQKENI. This CDR3 is CASSPGRTQETQYF. The CDR3 DNA reads as TGTGCCAGCTCACCAGGACGGACCCAAGAGACCCAGTACTTC.

The chain uses TRBV29-1 and TRBJ2-5; a weak D match, TRBD2 (5 bases). This CDR3 is 13 amino acids long. Trimming shortened V by 3 bases and J by 4 bases, and 12 bases separated the two germline ends. Germline V CDR1 and CDR2: SQVTM, ANQGSEA. CDR3 loop: CSVDEGGVETQYF. Written as DNA, the CDR3 is TGCAGCGTTGATGAGGGCGGCGTAGAGACCCAGTACTTC.

This rearrangement joins TRBV4-3 to TRBJ2-2; D is possibly TRBD1 (5 bases). Trimming took 5 bases from V and 4 from J, leaving 20 bases between them. This CDR3 is 17 amino acids long. Germline CDR1 reads LGHNA; CDR2 reads YSLEER. For the CDR3, the DNA is TGCGCCAGCAGCGACGACAGAATCATAGCCCGCACCGGGGAGCTGTTTTTT. This translates into CASSDDRIIARTGELFF.